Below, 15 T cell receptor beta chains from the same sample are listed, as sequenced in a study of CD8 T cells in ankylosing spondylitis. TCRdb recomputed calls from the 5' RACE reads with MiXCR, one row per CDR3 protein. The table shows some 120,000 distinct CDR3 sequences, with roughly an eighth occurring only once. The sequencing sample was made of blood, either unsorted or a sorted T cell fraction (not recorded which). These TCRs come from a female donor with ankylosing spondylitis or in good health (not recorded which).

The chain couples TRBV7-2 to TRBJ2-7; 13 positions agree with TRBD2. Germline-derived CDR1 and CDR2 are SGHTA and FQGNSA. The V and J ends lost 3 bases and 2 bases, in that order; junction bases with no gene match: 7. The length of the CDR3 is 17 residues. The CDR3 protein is CASSFRLAGGFTYEQYF. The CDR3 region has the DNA TGTGCCAGCAGCTTCCGACTAGCGGGGGGCTTCACCTACGAGCAGTACTTC. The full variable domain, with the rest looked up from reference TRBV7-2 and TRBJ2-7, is GAGVSQSPSNKVTEKGKDVELRCDPISGHTALYWYRQSLGQGLEFLIYFQGNSAPDKSGLPSDRFSAERTGGSVSTLTIQRTQQEDSAVYLCASSFRLAGGFTYEQYFGPGTRLTVT.

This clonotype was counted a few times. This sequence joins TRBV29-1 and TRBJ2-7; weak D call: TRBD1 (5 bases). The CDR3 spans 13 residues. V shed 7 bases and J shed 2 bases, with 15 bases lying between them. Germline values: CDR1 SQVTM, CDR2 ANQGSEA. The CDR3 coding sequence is TGCAGCGCGAAGGCGACAGAGACCTACGAGCAGTACTTC. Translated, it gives CSAKATETYEQYF.

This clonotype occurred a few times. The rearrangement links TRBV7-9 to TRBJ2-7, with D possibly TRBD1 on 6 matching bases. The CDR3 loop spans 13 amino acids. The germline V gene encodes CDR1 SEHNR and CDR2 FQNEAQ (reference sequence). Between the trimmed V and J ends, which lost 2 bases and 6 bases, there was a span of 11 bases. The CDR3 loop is CASSLTQGGEQYF. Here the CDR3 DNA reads TGTGCCAGCAGCTTAACGCAAGGGGGCGAGCAGTACTTC.

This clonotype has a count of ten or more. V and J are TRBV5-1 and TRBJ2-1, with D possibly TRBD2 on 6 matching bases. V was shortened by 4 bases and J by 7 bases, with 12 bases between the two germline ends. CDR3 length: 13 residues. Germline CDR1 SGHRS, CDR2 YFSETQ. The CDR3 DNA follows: TGCGCCAGCAGCAGACCAGGGAGGAATGAGCAGTTCTTC. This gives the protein CASSRPGRNEQFF. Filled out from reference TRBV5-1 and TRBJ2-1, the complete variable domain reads KAGVTQTPRYLIKTRGQQVTLSCSPISGHRSVSWYQQTPGQGLQFLFEYFSETQRNKGNFPGRFSGRQFSNSRSEMNVSTLELGDSALYLCASSRPGRNEQFFGPGTRLTVL.

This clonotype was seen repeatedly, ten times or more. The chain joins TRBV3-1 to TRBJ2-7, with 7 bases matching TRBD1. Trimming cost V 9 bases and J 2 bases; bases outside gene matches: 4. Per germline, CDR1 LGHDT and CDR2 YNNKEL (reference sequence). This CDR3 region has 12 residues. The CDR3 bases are TGTGCCAGTACGGACAGGACCTACGAGCAGTACTTC. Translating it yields CASTDRTYEQYF.

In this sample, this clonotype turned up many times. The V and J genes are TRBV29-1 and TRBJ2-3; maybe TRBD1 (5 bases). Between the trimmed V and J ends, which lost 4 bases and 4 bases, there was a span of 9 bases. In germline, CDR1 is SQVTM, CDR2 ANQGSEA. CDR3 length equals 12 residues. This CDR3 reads CSVAQGADTQYF. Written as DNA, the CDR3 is TGCAGCGTTGCCCAGGGCGCAGATACGCAGTATTTT.

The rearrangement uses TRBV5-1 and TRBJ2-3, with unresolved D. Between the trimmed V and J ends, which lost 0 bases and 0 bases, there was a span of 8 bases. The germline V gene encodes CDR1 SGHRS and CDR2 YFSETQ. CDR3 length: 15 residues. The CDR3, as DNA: TGCGCCAGCAGCTTGGTACACCCTAGCACAGATACGCAGTATTTT. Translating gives CASSLVHPSTDTQYF. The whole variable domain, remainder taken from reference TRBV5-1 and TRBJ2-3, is KAGVTQTPRYLIKTRGQQVTLSCSPISGHRSVSWYQQTPGQGLQFLFEYFSETQRNKGNFPGRFSGRQFSNSRSEMNVSTLELGDSALYLCASSLVHPSTDTQYFGPGTRLTVL.

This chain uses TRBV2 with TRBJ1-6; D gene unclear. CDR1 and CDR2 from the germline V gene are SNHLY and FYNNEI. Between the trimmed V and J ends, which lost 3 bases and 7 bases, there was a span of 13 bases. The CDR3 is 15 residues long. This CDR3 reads CASSEAGTGNSPLHF. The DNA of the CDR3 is TGTGCCAGCAGTGAGGCGGGCACGGGGAATTCACCCCTCCACTTT. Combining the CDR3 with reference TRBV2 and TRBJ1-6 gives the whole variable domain EPEVTQTPSHQVTQMGQEVILRCVPISNHLYFYWYRQILGQKVEFLVSFYNNEISEKSEIFDDQFSVERPDGSNFTLKIRSTKLEDSAMYFCASSEAGTGNSPLHFGNGTRLTVT.

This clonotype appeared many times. The CDR3, as DNA: TGCGCCAGCAGCTCTCCCAGGGGGCAAGAGACCCAGTACTTC. Its protein product is CASSSPRGQETQYF. This sequence joins TRBV5-1 and TRBJ2-5; 7 bases are shared with TRBD1. J was trimmed by 2 bases and V by 3 bases; bases with no gene match: 4. The CDR3 covers 14 residues. The V gene's germline CDR1 is SGHRS and CDR2 YFSETQ.

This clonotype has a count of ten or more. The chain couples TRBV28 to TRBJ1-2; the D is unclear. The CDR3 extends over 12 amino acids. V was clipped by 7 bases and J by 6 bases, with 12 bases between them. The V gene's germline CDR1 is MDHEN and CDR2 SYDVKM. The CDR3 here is CASTAAGDGYTF. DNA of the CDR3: TGTGCCAGCACCGCGGCGGGCGATGGCTACACCTTC.

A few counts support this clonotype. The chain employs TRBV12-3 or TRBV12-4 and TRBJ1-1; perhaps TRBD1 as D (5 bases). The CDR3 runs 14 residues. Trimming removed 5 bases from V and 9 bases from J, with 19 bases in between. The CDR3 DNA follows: TGTGCCAGCAGTACACGGGATGGGGCGAGTAAAGCTTTCTTT. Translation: CASSTRDGASKAFF.

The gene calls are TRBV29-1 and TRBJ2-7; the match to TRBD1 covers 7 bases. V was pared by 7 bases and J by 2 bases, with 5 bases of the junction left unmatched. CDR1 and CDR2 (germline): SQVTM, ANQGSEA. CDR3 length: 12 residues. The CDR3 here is CSAEGQTYEQYF. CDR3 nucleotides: TGCAGCGCTGAGGGACAGACCTACGAGCAGTACTTC.

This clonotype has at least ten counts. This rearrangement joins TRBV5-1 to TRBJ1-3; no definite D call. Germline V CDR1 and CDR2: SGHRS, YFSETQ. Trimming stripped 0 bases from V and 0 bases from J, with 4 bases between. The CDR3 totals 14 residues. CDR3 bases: TGCGCCAGCAGCTTGGGGGTCTCTGGAAACACCATATATTTT. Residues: CASSLGVSGNTIYF.

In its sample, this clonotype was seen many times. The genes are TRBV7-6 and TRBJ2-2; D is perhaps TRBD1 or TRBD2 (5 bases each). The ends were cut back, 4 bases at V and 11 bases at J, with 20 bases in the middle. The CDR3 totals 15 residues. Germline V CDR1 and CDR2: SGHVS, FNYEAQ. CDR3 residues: CASSSGRAFVGELFF. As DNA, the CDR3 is TGTGCCAGCAGCTCGGGACGCGCGTTTGTAGGCGAGCTGTTTTTT.

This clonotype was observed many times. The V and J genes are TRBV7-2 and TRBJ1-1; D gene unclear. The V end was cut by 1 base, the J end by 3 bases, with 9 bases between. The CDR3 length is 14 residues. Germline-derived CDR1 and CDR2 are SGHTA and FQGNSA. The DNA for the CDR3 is TGTGCCAGCAGCTTAGAGCGGGGTCACACTGAAGCTTTCTTT. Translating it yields CASSLERGHTEAFF.